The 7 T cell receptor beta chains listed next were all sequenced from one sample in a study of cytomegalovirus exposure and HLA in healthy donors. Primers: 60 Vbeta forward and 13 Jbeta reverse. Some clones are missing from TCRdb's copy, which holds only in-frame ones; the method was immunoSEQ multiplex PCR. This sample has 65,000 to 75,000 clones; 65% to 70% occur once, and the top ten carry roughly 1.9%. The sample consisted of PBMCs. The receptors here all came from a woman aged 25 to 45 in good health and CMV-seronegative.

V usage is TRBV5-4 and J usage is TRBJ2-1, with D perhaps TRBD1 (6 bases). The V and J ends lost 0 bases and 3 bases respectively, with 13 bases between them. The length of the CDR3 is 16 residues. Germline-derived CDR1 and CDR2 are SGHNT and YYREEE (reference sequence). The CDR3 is CASSLEGRGYYNEQFF. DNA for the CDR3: TGTGCCAGCAGCTTGGAAGGCAGGGGCTACTACAATGAGCAGTTCTTC.

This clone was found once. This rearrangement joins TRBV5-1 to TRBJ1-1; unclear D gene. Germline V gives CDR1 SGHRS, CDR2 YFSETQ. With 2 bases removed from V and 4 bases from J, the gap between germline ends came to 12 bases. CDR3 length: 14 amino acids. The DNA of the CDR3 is TGCGCCAGCAGCTTTACAGAGCCGAGCACTGAAGCTTTCTTT. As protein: CASSFTEPSTEAFF.

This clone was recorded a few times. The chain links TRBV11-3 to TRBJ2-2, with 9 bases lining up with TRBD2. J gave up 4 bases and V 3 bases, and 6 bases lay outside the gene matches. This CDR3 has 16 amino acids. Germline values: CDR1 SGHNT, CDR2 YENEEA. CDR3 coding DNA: TGTGCCAGCAGCTTGGCGGGGGGGGGAATCACCGGGGAGCTGTTTTTT. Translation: CASSLAGGGITGELFF.

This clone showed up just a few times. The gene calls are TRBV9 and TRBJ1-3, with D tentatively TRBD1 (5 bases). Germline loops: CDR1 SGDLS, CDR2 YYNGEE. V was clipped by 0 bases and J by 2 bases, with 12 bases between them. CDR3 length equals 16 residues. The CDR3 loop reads CASSVGRGKAGNTIYF. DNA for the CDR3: TGTGCCAGCAGCGTAGGGAGGGGAAAAGCTGGAAACACCATATATTTT.

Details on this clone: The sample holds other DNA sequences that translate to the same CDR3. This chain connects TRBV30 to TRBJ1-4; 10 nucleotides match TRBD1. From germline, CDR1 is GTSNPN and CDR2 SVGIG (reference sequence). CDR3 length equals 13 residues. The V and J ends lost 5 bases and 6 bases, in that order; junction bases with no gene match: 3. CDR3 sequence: CAWDRGRDEKLFF. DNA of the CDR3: TGTGCCTGGGACAGGGGGCGGGATGAAAAACTGTTTTTT.

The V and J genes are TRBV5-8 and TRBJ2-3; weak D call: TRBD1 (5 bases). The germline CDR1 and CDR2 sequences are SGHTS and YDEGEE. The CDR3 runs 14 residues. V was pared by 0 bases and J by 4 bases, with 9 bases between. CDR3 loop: CASSLGQPADTQYF. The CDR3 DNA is TGTGCCAGCAGCTTGGGACAGCCGGCAGATACGCAGTATTTT.

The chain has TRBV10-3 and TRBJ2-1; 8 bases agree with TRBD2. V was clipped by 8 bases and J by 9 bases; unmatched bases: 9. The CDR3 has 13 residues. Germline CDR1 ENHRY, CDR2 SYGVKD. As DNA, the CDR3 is TGTGCCATCGGCGAAGCGGGGGAAGTTGAGCAGTTCTTC. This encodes CAIGEAGEVEQFF.